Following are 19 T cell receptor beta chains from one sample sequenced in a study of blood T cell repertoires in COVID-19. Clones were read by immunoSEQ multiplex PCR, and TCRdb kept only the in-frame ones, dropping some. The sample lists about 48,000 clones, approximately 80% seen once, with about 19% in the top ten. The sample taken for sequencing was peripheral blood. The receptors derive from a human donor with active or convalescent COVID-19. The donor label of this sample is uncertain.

Written as DNA, the CDR3 is TGTGCCTGGACTAGGGGGGGGGAAAAAGGAAAACTGTTTTTT. Amino acids: CAWTRGGEKGKLFF. The chain couples TRBV30 to TRBJ1-4, with a possible D match to TRBD1 (6 bases). Germline CDR1 reads GTSNPN; CDR2 reads SVGIG (reference sequence). Trimming took off 4 bases at V and 10 bases at J, with 19 bases between the two ends. This CDR3 has 14 amino acids.

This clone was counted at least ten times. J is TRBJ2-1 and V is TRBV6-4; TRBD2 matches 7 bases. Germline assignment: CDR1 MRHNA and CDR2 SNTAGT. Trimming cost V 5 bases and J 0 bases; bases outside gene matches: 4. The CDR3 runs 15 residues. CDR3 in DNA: TGTGCCAGCAGTCCTAGCGGTACCTCCTACAATGAGCAGTTCTTC. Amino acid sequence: CASSPSGTSYNEQFF.

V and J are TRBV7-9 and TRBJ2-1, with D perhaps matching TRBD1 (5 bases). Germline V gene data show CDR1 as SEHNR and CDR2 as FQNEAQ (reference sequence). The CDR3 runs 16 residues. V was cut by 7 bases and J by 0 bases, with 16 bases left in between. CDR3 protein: CASMPFRGSSYNEQFF. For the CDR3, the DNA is TGTGCCAGCATGCCTTTTAGGGGATCCTCCTACAATGAGCAGTTCTTC.

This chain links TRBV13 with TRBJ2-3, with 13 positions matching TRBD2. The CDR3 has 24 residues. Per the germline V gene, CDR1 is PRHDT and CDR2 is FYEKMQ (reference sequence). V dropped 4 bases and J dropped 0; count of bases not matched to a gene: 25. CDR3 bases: TGTGCCAGCAGCTCTAAATACTCCGGGACTAGCGGGGTAACTACCTCTTCTAGCACAGATACGCAGTATTTT. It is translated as CASSSKYSGTSGVTTSSSTDTQYF.

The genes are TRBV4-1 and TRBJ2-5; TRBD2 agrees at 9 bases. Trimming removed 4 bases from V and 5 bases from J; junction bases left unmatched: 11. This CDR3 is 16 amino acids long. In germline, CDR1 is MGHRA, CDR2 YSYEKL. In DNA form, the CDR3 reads TGCGCCAGCAGCCGCGTCCTTAGCGGGAGCGCGGAGACCCAGTACTTC. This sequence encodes CASSRVLSGSAETQYF.

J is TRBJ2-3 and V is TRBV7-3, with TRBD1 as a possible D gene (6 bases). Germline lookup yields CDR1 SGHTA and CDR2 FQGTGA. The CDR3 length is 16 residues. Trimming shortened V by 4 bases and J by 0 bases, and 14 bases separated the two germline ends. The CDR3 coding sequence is TGTGCCAGCAGCTCCCGGCAGGGGTGGAGCACAGATACGCAGTATTTT. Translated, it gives CASSSRQGWSTDTQYF.

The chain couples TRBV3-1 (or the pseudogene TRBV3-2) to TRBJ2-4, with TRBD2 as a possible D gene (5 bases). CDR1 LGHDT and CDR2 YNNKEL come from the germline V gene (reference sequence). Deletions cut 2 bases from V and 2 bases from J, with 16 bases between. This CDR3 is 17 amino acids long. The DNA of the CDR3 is TGTGCCAGCAGCCAATATAAAGCGGCCGTAACCAAAAACATTCAGTACTTC. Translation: CASSQYKAAVTKNIQYF.

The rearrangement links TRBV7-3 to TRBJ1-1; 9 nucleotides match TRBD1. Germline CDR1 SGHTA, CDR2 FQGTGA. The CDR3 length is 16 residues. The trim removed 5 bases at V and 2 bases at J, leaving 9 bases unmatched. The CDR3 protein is CASSATGGGGNTEAFF. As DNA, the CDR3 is TGTGCCAGCAGCGCGACAGGGGGTGGCGGCAACACTGAAGCTTTCTTT.

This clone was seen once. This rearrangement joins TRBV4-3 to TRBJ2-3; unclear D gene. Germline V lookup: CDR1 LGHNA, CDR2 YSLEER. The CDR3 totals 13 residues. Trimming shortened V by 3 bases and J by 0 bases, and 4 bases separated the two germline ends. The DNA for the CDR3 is TGCGCCAGCAGCCAGCGAAGCACAGATACGCAGTATTTT. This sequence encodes CASSQRSTDTQYF.

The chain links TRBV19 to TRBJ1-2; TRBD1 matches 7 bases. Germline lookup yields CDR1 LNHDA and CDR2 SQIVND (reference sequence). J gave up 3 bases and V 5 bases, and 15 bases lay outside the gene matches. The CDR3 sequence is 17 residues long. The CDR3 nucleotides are TGTGCCAGTAGTCATGAAGGGGGCAGGGCGCTGTACTATGGCTACACCTTC. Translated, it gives CASSHEGGRALYYGYTF.

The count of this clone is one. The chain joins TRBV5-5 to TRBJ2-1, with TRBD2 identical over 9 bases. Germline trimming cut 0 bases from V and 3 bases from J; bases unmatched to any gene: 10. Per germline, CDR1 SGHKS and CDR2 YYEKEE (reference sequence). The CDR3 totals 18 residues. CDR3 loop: CASSLGQAGGLNYNEQFF. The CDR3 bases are TGTGCCAGCAGCTTGGGACAAGCGGGAGGCCTTAACTACAATGAGCAGTTCTTC.

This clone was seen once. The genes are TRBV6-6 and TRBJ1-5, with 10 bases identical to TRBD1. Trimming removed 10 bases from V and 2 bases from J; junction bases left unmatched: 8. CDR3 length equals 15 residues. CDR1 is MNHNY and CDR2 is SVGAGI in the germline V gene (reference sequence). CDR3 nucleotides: TGTGCCACCAGGGACAGGGGCCGAGGCAATCAGCCCCAGCATTTT. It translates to CATRDRGRGNQPQHF.

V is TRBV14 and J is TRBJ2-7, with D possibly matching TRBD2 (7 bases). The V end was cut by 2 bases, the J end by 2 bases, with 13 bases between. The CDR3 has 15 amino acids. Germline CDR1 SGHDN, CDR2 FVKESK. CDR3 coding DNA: TGTGCCAGCAGCCAAAGGGGGGGCAGGGCCTACGAGCAGTACTTC. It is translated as CASSQRGGRAYEQYF.

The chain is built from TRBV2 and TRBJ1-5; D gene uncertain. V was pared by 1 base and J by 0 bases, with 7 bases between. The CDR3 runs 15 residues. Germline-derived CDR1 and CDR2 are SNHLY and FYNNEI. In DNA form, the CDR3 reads TGTGCCAGCAGTGAAGGGAGTAATAGCAATCAGCCCCAGCATTTT. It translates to CASSEGSNSNQPQHF.

The CDR3 DNA follows: TGTGCCAGCAGATTCGACAGGGGGCCGAGTCAGCCCCAGCATTTT. Its translation is CASRFDRGPSQPQHF. The chain couples TRBV6-5 to TRBJ1-5; 10 bases line up with TRBD1. The CDR3 is 15 residues long. The trim removed 6 bases at V and 6 bases at J, leaving 8 bases unmatched. Per the germline V gene, CDR1 is MNHEY and CDR2 is SVGAGI.

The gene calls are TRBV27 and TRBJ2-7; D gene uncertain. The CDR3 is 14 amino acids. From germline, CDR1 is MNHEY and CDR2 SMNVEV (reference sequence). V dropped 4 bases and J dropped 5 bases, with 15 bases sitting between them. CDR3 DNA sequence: TGTGCCAGCAGTTCGAAGCTTTCCGTCCACGAGCAGTACTTC. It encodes CASSSKLSVHEQYF.

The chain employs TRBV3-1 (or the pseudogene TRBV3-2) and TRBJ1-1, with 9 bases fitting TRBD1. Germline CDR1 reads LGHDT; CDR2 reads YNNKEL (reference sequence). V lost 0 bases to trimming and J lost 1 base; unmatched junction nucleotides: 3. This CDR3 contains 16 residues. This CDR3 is CASSQEGTGPNTEAFF. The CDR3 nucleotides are TGTGCCAGCAGCCAAGAAGGGACAGGGCCGAACACTGAAGCTTTCTTT.

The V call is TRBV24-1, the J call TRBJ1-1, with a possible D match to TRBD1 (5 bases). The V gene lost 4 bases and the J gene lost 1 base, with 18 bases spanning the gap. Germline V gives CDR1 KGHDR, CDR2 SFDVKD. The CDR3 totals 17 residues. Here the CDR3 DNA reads TGTGCCACCAGTGAGGGAGGAACAGGACGAGGGAACACTGAAGCTTTCTTT. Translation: CATSEGGTGRGNTEAFF.

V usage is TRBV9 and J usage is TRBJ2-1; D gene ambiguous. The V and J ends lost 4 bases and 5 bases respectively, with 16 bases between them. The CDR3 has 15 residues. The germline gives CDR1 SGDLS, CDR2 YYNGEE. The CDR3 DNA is TGTGCCAGCAGCCCTGGCGGCTTGCTCAACAATGAGCAGTTCTTC. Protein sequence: CASSPGGLLNNEQFF.